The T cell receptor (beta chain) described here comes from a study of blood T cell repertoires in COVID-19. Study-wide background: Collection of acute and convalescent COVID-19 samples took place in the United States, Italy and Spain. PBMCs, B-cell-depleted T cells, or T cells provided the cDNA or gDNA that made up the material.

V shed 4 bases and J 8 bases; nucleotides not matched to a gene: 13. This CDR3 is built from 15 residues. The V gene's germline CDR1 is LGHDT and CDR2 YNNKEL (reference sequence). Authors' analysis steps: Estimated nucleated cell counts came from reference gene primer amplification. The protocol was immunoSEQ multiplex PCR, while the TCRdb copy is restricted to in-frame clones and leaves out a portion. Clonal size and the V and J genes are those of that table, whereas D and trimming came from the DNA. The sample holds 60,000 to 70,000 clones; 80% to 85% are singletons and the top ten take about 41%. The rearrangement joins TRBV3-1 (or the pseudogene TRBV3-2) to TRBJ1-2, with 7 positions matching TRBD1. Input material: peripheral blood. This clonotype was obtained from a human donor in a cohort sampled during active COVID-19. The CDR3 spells CASSPKKAGGWGYTF. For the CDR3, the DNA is TGTGCCAGCAGCCCCAAAAAGGCAGGGGGTTGGGGCTACACCTTC.